This T cell receptor beta chain was identified during a study of blood T cell repertoires in COVID-19. Study details: T cells, B-cell-depleted T cells, or PBMCs provided the cDNA or gDNA that served as material.

After removal of 5 bases from V and 1 base from J, the junction contained 14 bases not matched to a gene. Germline V gene lookup returns CDR1 MDHEN and CDR2 SYDVKM. There are 18 residues in the CDR3. Some clones are missing from TCRdb's copy, which holds only in-frame ones; the method was immunoSEQ multiplex PCR. The sample lists 50,000 to 75,000 clones; 78% were seen once. The chain has TRBV28 and TRBJ2-7, with 10 nucleotides matching TRBD1. Input material: peripheral blood. The TCR comes from a man between 60 and 75 years old with COVID-19, enrolled during active disease. As DNA, the CDR3 is TGTGCCAGCAGTCCAGGGGGCACCGGGACAGGGGAATCCTACGAGCAGTACTTC. It codes for CASSPGGTGTGESYEQYF.